This T cell receptor (beta chain) appears in the sequencing data of a study of Graves' ophthalmopathy and Graves' hyperthyroidism. Study-level results: Clonotypes were expanded in thyroid at above 0.001 frequency, and most also appeared in blood.

This clonotype was seen repeatedly, ten times or more. Its target is not known. Trimming pared 3 bases from V and 0 bases from J, leaving 9 bases between. The CDR3 contains 15 residues. Amplifying from RNA transcripts, the study obtained TCR beta CDR3 regions. The first-round RT-PCR employed HTBI primers together with the Qiagen OneStep RT-PCR kit. A multiplex PCR was then performed as the second round. TCRdb called the multiplex PCR reads again in MiXCR, with one record for every CDR3 protein. This repertoire shows a few hundred thousand distinct CDR3 sequences, 15% found once; its top ten account for about 7.3%.

This receptor was obtained from a woman between 18 and 29 years old with stable Graves' hyperthyroidism. Material: peripheral blood. V is TRBV12-3 or TRBV12-4 and J is TRBJ1-3; D is uncertain. The CDR3 spells CASSLDGLSGNTIYF. The DNA for the CDR3 is TGTGCCAGCAGTTTGGACGGGCTCTCTGGAAACACCATATATTTT.